The sequence of this TCR beta chain was determined in a study of cytomegalovirus exposure and HLA in healthy donors. Study-wide results and caveats: The authors listed 150 to 200 TCR beta chains as cytomegalovirus-associated. Per published reports, the classifier diagnosed cytomegalovirus status with high specificity and sensitivity.

The study ran its PCR with 60 Vbeta and 13 Jbeta primers. Using immunoSEQ multiplex PCR, the repertoire was profiled, and TCRdb retains in-frame clones only, with some absent. The sample holds roughly 99,000 clones, 75% to 80% seen once. Germline-derived CDR1 and CDR2 are SEHNR and FQNEAQ (reference sequence). The ends were cut back, 1 base at V and 1 base at J, with 14 bases in the middle. The length of the CDR3 is 16 residues. Concerning this clone itself: No antigen is known for it.

The rearrangement joins TRBV7-9 to TRBJ2-7; the D gene is possibly TRBD1 (6 bases). Sequencing input: PBMCs. This TCR derives from a woman between 40 and 55 years old in good health and CMV-seronegative. The CDR3 DNA reads TGTGCCAGCAGCTTAGTGAGGCAGGGGCTATCCTACGAGCAGTACTTC. Protein sequence: CASSLVRQGLSYEQYF.